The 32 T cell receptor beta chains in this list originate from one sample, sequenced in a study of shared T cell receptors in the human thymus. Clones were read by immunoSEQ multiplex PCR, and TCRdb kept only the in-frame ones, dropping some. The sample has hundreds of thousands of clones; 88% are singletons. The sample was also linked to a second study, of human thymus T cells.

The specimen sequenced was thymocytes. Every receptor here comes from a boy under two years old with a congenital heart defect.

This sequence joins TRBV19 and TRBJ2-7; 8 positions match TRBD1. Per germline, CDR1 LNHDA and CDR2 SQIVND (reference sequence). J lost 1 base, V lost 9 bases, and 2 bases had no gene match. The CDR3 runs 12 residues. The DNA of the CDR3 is TGTGCCAGCCGGACAGGGTCCTACGAGCAGTACTTC. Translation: CASRTGSYEQYF.

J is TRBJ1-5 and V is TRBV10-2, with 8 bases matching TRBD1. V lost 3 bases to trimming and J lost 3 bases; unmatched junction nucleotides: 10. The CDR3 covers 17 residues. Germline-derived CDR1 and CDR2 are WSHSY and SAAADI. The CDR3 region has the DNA TGCGCCAGCAGTGAATCCCCAGGGGGCATCCCCAATCAGCCCCAGCATTTT. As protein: CASSESPGGIPNQPQHF.

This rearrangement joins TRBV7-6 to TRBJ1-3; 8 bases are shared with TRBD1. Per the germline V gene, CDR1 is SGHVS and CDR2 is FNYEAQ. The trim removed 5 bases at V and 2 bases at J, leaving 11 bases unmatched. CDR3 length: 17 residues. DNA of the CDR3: TGTGCCAGCAGCGCCGGGACAGGCCGGTCCGCTGGAAACACCATATATTTT. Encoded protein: CASSAGTGRSAGNTIYF.

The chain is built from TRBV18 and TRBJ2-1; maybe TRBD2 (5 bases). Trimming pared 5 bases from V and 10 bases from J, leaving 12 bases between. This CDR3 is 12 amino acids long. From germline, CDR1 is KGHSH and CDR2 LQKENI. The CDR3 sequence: CASSALRGEQFF. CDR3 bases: TGTGCCAGCTCAGCCCTTCGAGGGGAGCAGTTCTTC. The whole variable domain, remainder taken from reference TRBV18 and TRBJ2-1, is NAGVMQNPRHLVRRRGQEARLRCSPMKGHSHVYWYRQLPEEGLKFMVYLQKENIIDESGMPKERFSAEFPKEGPSILRIQQVVRGDSAAYFCASSALRGEQFFGPGTRLTVL.

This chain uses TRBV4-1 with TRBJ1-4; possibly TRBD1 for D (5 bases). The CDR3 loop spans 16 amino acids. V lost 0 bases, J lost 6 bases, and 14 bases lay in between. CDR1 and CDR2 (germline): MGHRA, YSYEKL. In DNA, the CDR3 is TGCGCCAGCAGCCAAGATGTTGCGGGGGTTGATGAAAAACTGTTTTTT. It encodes CASSQDVAGVDEKLFF.

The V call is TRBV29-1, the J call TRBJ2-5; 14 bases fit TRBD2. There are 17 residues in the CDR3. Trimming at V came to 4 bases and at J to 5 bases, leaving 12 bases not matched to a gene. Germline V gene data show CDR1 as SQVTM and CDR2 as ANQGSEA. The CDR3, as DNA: TGCAGCGTTGCCAGACTAGCGGGAGGGCCCCTAGGTGAGACCCAGTACTTC. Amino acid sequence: CSVARLAGGPLGETQYF.

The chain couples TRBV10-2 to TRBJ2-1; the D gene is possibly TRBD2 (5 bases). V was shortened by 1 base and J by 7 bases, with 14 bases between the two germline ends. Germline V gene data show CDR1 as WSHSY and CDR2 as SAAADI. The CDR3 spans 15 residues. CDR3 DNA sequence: TGCGCCAGCAGTGAGTTGATAGCCGGCGGGAATGAGCAGTTCTTC. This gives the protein CASSELIAGGNEQFF.

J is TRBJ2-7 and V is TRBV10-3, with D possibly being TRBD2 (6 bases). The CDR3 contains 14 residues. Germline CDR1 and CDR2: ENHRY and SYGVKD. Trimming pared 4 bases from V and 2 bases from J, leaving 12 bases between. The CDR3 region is CAISVVEGTYEQYF. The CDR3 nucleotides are TGTGCCATCAGTGTAGTGGAGGGGACCTACGAGCAGTACTTC.

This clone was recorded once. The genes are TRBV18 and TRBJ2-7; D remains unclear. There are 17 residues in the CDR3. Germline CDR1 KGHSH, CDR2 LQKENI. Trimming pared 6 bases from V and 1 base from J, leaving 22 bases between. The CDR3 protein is CASSPARLAEWSYEQYF. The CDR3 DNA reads TGTGCCAGCTCTCCAGCTAGGTTGGCGGAGTGGTCCTACGAGCAGTACTTC.

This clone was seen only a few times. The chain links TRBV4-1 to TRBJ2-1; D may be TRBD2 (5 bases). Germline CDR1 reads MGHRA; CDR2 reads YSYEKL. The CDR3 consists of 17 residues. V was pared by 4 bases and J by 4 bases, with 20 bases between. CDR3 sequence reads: CASSPATPTPGYNEQFF. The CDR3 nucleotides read TGCGCCAGCAGCCCCGCCACCCCGACCCCGGGATACAATGAGCAGTTCTTC.

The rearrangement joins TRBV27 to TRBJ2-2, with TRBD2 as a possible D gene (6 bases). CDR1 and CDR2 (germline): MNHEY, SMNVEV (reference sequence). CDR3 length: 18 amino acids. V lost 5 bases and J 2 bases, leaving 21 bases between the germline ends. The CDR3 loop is CASSPWASDPSNTGELFF. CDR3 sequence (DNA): TGTGCCAGCAGTCCCTGGGCTAGCGATCCTTCTAACACCGGGGAGCTGTTTTTT.

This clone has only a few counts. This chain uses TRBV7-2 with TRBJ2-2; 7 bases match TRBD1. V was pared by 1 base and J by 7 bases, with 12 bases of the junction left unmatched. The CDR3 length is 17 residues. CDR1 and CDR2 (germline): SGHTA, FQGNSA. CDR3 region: CASSLERTGKYSGELFF. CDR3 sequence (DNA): TGTGCCAGCAGCTTAGAAAGGACAGGAAAATATAGCGGGGAGCTGTTTTTT.

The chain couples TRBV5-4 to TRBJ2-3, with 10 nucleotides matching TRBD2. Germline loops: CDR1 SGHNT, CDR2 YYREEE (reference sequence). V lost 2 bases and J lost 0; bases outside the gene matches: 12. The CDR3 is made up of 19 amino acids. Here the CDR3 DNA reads TGTGCCAGCAGCTTCCACTTCCGGCTAGCGGGAGTGAGCACAGATACGCAGTATTTT. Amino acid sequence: CASSFHFRLAGVSTDTQYF.

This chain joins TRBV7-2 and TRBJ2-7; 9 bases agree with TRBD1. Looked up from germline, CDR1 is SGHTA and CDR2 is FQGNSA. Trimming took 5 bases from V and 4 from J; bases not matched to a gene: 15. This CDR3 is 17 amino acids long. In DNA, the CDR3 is TGTGCCAGCAGCCAGGCAGCACTTACAGGGGGCGATTACGAGCAGTACTTC. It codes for CASSQAALTGGDYEQYF.

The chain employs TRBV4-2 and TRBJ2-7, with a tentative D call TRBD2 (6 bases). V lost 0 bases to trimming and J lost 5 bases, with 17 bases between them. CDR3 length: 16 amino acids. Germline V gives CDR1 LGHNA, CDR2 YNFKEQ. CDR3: CASSQEGIRRGDEQYF. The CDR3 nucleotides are TGTGCCAGCAGCCAAGAGGGGATACGGCGCGGGGACGAGCAGTACTTC.

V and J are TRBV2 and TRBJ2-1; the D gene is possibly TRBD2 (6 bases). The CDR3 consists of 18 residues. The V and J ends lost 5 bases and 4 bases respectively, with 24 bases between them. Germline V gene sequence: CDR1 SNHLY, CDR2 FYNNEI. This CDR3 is CASSFRSGRFGTYNEQFF. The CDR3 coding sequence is TGTGCCAGCAGTTTTCGTAGCGGCCGCTTTGGGACTTACAATGAGCAGTTCTTC.

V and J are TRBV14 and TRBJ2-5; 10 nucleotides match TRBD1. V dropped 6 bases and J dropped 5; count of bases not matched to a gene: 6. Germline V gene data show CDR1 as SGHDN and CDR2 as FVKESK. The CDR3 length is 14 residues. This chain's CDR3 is CASRTGTGVETQYF. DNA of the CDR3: TGTGCCAGCAGGACCGGGACAGGGGTTGAGACCCAGTACTTC. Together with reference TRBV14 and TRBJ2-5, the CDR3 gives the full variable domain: EAGVTQFPSHSVIEKGQTVTLRCDPISGHDNLYWYRRVMGKEIKFLLHFVKESKQDESGMPNNRFLAERTGGTYSTLKVQPAELEDSGVYFCASRTGTGVETQYFGPGTRLLVL.

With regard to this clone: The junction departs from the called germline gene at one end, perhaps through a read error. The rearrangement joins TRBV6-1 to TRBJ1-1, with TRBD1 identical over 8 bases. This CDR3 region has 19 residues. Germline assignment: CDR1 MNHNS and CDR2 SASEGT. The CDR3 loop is CASSGPGQGALIMNNEAFF. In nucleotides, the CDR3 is TGTGCCAGCAGTGGCCCGGGCCAGGGGGCCCTAATCATGAACAATGAAGCTTTCTTT.

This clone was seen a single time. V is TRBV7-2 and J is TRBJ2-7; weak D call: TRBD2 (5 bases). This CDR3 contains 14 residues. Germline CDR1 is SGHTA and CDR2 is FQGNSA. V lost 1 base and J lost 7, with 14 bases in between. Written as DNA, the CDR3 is TGTGCCAGCAGCTTAGGTACTCATACGGGGGAGCAGTACTTC. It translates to CASSLGTHTGEQYF.

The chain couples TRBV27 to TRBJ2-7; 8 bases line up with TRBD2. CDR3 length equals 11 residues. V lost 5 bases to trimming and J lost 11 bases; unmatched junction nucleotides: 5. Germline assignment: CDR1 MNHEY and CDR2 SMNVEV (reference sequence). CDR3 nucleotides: TGTGCCAGCAGTGGTCGGGAGGGGAAGTACTTC. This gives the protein CASSGREGKYF.

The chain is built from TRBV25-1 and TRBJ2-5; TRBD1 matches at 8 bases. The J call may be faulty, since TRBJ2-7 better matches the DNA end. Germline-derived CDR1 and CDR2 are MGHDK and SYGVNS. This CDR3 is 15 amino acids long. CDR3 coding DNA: TGTGCCAGCAGAGGAGGACAGGGAAGCTCCTACGAGCAGTACTTC. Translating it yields CASRGGQGSSYEQYF.

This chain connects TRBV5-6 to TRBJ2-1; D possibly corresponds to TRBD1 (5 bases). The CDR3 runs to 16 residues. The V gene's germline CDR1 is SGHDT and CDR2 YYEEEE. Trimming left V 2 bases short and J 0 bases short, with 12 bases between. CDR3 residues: CASSLSNRGSYNEQFF. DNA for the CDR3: TGTGCCAGCAGCTTATCCAATAGGGGCTCCTACAATGAGCAGTTCTTC.

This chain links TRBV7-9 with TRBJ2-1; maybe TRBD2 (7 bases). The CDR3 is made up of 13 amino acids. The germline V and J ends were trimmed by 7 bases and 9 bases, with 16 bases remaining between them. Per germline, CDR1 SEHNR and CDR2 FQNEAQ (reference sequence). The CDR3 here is CASNEGGGAEQFF. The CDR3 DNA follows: TGTGCCAGCAACGAGGGGGGAGGGGCTGAGCAGTTCTTC. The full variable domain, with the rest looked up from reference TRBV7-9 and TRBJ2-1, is DTGVSQNPRHKITKRGQNVTFRCDPISEHNRLYWYRQTLGQGPEFLTYFQNEAQLEKSRLLSDRFSAERPKGSFSTLEIQRTEQGDSAMYLCASNEGGGAEQFFGPGTRLTVL.

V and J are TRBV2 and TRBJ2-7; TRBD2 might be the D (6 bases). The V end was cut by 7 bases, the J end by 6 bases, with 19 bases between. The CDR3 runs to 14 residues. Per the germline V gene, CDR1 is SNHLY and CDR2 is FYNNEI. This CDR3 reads CASKFDGRRSEQYF. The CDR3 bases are TGTGCCAGCAAGTTTGACGGGAGAAGGTCCGAGCAGTACTTC.

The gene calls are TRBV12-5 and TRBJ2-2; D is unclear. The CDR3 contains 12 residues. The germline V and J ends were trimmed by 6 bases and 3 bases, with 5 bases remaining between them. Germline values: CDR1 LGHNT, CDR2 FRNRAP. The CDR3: CASGRDTGELFF. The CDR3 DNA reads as TGTGCTAGTGGCCGGGACACCGGGGAGCTGTTTTTT.

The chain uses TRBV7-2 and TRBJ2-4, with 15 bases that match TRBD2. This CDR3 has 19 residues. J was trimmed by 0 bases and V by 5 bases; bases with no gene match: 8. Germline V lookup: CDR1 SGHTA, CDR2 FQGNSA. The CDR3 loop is CASSPIGTSGRLAKNIQYF. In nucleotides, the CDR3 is TGTGCCAGCAGCCCGATCGGGACTAGCGGGAGGCTAGCCAAAAACATTCAGTACTTC.

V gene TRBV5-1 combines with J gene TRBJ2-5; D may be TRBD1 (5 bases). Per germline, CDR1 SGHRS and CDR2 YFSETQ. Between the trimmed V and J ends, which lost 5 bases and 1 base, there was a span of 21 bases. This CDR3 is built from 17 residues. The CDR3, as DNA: TGCGCCAGCAGTACCCCGACGCAGGGCGAACTCCAAGAGACCCAGTACTTC. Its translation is CASSTPTQGELQETQYF.

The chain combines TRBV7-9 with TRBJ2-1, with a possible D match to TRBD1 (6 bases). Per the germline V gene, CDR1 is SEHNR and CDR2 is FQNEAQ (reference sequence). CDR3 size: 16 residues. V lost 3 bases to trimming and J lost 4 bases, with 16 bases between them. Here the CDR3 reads CASSLRGGQQYNEQFF. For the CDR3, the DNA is TGTGCCAGCAGCTTGCGAGGGGGACAACAATACAATGAGCAGTTCTTC.

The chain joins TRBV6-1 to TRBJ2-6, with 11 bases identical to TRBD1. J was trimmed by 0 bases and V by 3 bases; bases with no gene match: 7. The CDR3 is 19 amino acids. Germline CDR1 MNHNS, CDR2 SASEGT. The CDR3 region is CASSEGQGVSSSGANVLTF. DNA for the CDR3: TGTGCCAGCAGTGAGGGACAGGGGGTGTCGAGCTCTGGGGCCAACGTCCTGACTTTC.

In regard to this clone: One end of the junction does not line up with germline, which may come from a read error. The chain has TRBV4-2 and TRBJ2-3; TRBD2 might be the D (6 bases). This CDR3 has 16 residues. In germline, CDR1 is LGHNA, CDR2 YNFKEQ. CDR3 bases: TGTGCCGGCAGCCAGAGAGTCGCGGGAATGGGATATACGCAGTATTTT. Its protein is CAGSQRVAGMGYTQYF.

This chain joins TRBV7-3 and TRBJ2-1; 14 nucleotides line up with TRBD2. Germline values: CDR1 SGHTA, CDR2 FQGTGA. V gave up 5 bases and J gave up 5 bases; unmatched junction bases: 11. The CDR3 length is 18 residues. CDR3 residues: CASSREQGLAGDDNEQFF. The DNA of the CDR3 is TGTGCCAGCAGCCGCGAACAGGGACTAGCGGGAGACGACAATGAGCAGTTCTTC.

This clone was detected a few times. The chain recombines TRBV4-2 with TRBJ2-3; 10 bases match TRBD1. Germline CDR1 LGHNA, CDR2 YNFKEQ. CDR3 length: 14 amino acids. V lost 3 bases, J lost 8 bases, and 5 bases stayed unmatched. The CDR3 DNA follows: TGTGCCAGCAGCCATGGGACAGGGGAGTCTACGCAGTATTTT. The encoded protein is CASSHGTGESTQYF.